This T cell receptor beta chain was captured by sequencing in a study of T-cell memory formation after mild COVID-19 (dated by TCRdb to the early 2020s). In terms of the full investigation: Most TCR sequence clusters were specific to one of the two donors. Longitudinal TCRalpha and TCRbeta repertoire sequencing tracked T-cell clones expanding and contracting after mild COVID-19 in a couple of donors. The cohort comprised two young, previously healthy adult volunteers, one female and one male.

TCRdb records Illumina NovaSeq 6000 as the sequencer. TCRalpha and TCRbeta cDNA libraries were constructed by 5'RACE with constant-segment primers, with sample barcodes and unique molecular identifiers being introduced. Trizol reagent was used to extract RNA from every sample. The libraries were amplified in two PCR steps, and the second step added a second sample barcode and Illumina TruSeq adapters. Sequencing of libraries was performed on an Illumina NovaSeq with 2 x 150 bp paired-end reads. The paper's data handling went like this. Demultiplexing of reads and collapsing into UMI-guided consensus sequences were performed with migec v1.2.7. Using mixcr v2.1.11, UMI consensuses were aligned to TRA and TRB V and J templates and then assembled into clonotypes. A clonotype was counted as expanded or contracted only when both edgeR and NoisET called the clonotype significant, with the noise models trained on biological replicates. For edgeR calls, the cutoffs were a false discovery rate-adjusted p below 0.01 and a log2 fold-change threshold of 1. PCA with hierarchical clustering of max-normalized trajectories of the 1000 most abundant clonotypes was used as exploratory dynamics analysis. Each responding clone was given a CD4 or CD8 phenotype based on the CD4+ and CD8+ repertoires, which had been sequenced separately. Starting from the raw public reads, TCRdb applied fastp trimming at Q25, assembled clones with MiXCR and retained in-frame beta chains. Every distinct CDR3 protein forms one entry, paired with its most common genes and DNA. What appears here as the V and J calls and clone size reflects TCRdb's work, not the paper's. The sample table holds almost 550,000 distinct CDR3 sequences, of which around 21% were seen once. Approximately 12% of the sample belongs to the ten largest clones.

Via the germline V gene (reference sequence), CDR1 is GTSNPN and CDR2 SVGIG. The CDR3 covers 16 residues, taking in both the cysteine and the phenylalanine. Just the 48-base CDR3 DNA is kept, in frame starting at base 1. V loses 3 bases at its end and J loses 2 bases; junction bases beyond the gene matches: 7. Overall study results and their limits: The detection of some responding clones in pre-infection memory suggests that pre-existing cross-reactive memory T cells joined the SARS-CoV-2 response. Contracting CD4+ clones were found mainly in CM and EM memory subsets, while CD8+ clones were enriched in EMRA. From day 15 to 85, contracting clones showed balanced CD4/CD8 phenotypes, whereas a second wave of clones that expanded from day 15 to 37 leaned towards CD4+. Only a couple of mild cases were covered in the study, and larger cohorts including severe cases with pre-infection samples were considered necessary. SARS-CoV-2 specificity was not confirmed for the second-wave clones peaking on day 37.

Ficoll-Paque density gradient centrifugation was used to isolate PBMCs. Details on this clonotype: The antigen this receptor binds is unknown. There are no base qualities to consult, and no much larger clone falls within one base.

The sequenced sample was PBMCs or a T cell subset sorted from them (not recorded which). The V and J segments used are TRBV30 and TRBJ2-3, with TRBD2 matching 11 junction bases. This sequence originates from an adult woman who had mild COVID-19 (a few samples of this study predate the infection). The sample titles of this study are shuffled in the database, so cell type and time point are left out; the donor was told from shared clones. The nucleotide sequence reads TGTGCCTGGAGGTCGGGACTAGCGGCTTCCACAGATACGCAGTATTTT. Translation gives CAWRSGLAASTDTQYF.